The 5 T cell receptor beta chains reported below all come from one sample, sequenced in a study of CD8 T cells in ankylosing spondylitis. TCRdb passed the 5' RACE reads through MiXCR, listing each CDR3 protein once. There are 150,000 or so distinct CDR3 sequences in the sample; 25% to 35% occur only once, and 4.5% to 6% lies in the top ten. Material: synovial fluid, either unsorted or a sorted T cell fraction (not recorded which). These receptors were taken from a male donor with ankylosing spondylitis.

This chain links TRBV20-1 with TRBJ1-1; D is undetermined. CDR1 is DFQATT and CDR2 is SNEGSKA in the germline V gene (reference sequence). The V end lost 6 bases, the J end lost 1 base, and 6 bases lay between the germline ends. CDR3 size: 11 residues. CDR3 coding DNA: TGCAGTGCCGTCGGGAACACTGAAGCTTTCTTT. It specifies CSAVGNTEAFF.

The chain employs TRBV12-3 or TRBV12-4 and TRBJ1-4; D is perhaps TRBD1 (5 bases). CDR3 length equals 16 residues. Between the trimmed V and J ends, which lost 2 bases and 0 bases, there was a span of 10 bases. DNA for the CDR3: TGTGCCAGCAGTTTATCCTACAGGACAACTAATGAAAAACTGTTTTTT. This gives the protein CASSLSYRTTNEKLFF.

The chain is built from TRBV7-2 and TRBJ2-2; D remains unclear. Germline V gene data show CDR1 as SGHTA and CDR2 as FQGNSA. This CDR3 is 13 amino acids long. Trimming removed 1 base at V and 6 bases at J, with 6 bases between. In DNA, the CDR3 is TGTGCCAGCAGCTTAGATTTCGCCGGGGAGCTGTTTTTT. It translates to CASSLDFAGELFF.

The chain is built from TRBV4-3 and TRBJ1-6, with TRBD1 identical over 11 bases. Trimming took 1 base from V and 2 from J; bases not matched to a gene: 4. CDR1 and CDR2 from the germline V gene are LGHNA and YSLEER. The CDR3 runs to 18 residues. The CDR3 DNA reads TGCGCCAGCAGCCAAGGTGGGACAGGGGGACCCTATAATTCACCCCTCCACTTT. It specifies CASSQGGTGGPYNSPLHF.

The chain links TRBV18 to TRBJ2-5, with TRBD1 as a possible D gene (6 bases). The CDR3 is made up of 15 amino acids. Germline lookup yields CDR1 KGHSH and CDR2 LQKENI. V was clipped by 0 bases and J by 5 bases, with 13 bases between them. The CDR3 nucleotides read TGTGCCAGCTCACCACCGTCACAGGGACGGGAGACCCAGTACTTC. Encoded protein: CASSPPSQGRETQYF.